This record covers a single T cell receptor beta chain. This entry belongs to a study of blood T cell repertoires in COVID-19. Study overall: Samples taken during acute and convalescent COVID-19 were collected in the United States, Italy and Spain. From T cells, B-cell-depleted T cells, or PBMCs came the material, which was cDNA or gDNA.

CDR3 size: 13 residues. The germline V gene has CDR1 SGHDN and CDR2 FVKESK. V lost 3 bases and J 4 bases, leaving 9 bases between the germline ends. Original analysis: Using reference gene primer amplification, nucleated cell counts were estimated. Method: immunoSEQ multiplex PCR; TCRdb's copy keeps in-frame clones and lacks some. The V and J calls and clone size were taken over from that table, and D and trimming were inferred from the DNA. The table has about 210,000 clones, about nine tenths seen once; the top ten hold about 4.8%. The specimen sequenced was peripheral blood. This sequence was found in a woman in her thirties or forties with acute or convalescent COVID-19. The V and J genes are TRBV14 and TRBJ2-5; weak D call: TRBD2 (6 bases). This chain's CDR3 is CASSHLGGETQYF. The CDR3 region has the DNA TGTGCCAGCAGCCACCTCGGGGGAGAGACCCAGTACTTC.